The 24 T cell receptor beta chains below all came from one sample that was sequenced in a study of type 1 regulatory T cells (dated by TCRdb to about 2021). Their antigens are not known. Sequencing used an Illumina MiSeq. TCRdb cleaned the public reads at Q25 with fastp, built clones with MiXCR and kept in-frame beta chains. A single entry per CDR3 protein holds the most common genes and DNA from its merged rows. This sample holds about 23,000 distinct CDR3 sequences; 40% to 55% were observed only once. The biggest ten clones account for under 5% of the sample. The sequenced sample consisted of cultured T cells, either the whole culture or a sorted T cell fraction (not recorded which). The receptors originated from a human donor in good health.

CDR3 in DNA: TGCGCCAGCAGCCAGAACTTAGCAACTCGGTACAATGAGCAGTTCTTC. Translating gives CASSQNLATRYNEQFF. The chain recombines TRBV4-1 with TRBJ2-1, with D unclear. This CDR3 region has 16 residues. From germline, CDR1 is MGHRA and CDR2 YSYEKL. The ends were cut back, 3 bases at V and 4 bases at J, with 16 bases in the middle.

The CDR3 here is CSARFQGTETQYF. DNA of the CDR3: TGCAGTGCTAGGTTTCAGGGGACGGAGACCCAGTACTTC. The chain has TRBV20-1 and TRBJ2-5; TRBD1 is a possible D gene (6 bases). Trimming shortened V by 3 bases and J by 5 bases, and 13 bases separated the two germline ends. The CDR3 totals 13 residues. The germline V gene encodes CDR1 DFQATT and CDR2 SNEGSKA (reference sequence).

This rearrangement joins TRBV7-2 to TRBJ2-7; no definite D call. The ends were cut back, 1 base at V and 2 bases at J, with 15 bases in the middle. Germline CDR1 and CDR2: SGHTA and FQGNSA. This CDR3 contains 16 residues. This CDR3 is CASSLDRAIWPYEQYF. As DNA, the CDR3 is TGTGCCAGCAGCTTAGATCGGGCCATATGGCCCTACGAGCAGTACTTC.

Turning to this clonotype: A much larger clone lies one base from this, so it may be a read error. The chain couples TRBV12-3 or TRBV12-4 to TRBJ2-7; TRBD2 aligns across 7 bases. With 7 bases clipped from V and 6 bases from J, the junction kept 18 bases outside the gene matches. This CDR3 region has 16 residues. CDR3 sequence reads: CASNSPGLQAVTEQYF. In nucleotides, the CDR3 is TGTGCCAGCAACTCTCCGGGACTACAAGCCGTTACCGAGCAGTACTTC.

This chain uses TRBV6-6 with TRBJ1-5; no clear D. The V gene's germline CDR1 is MNHNY and CDR2 SVGAGI (reference sequence). The CDR3 is 16 residues long. V was cut by 4 bases and J by 5 bases, with 18 bases left in between. CDR3 sequence reads: CASSSRSVLADQPQHF. The DNA for the CDR3 is TGTGCCAGCAGTTCCAGGTCGGTTCTAGCGGATCAGCCCCAGCATTTT.

Comment on this clonotype: Without the conserved terminal phenylalanine or tryptophan, this CDR3 likely stems from a read error. The chain uses TRBV2 and TRBJ2-1; 9 positions agree with TRBD1. The ends lost 6 bases at V and 5 bases at J; junction bases unmatched: 11. Germline V gives CDR1 SNHLY, CDR2 FYNNEI. This CDR3 is built from 16 residues. Here the CDR3 DNA reads TGTGCCAGCAGCCAACAAGCGGACAGGGGACACAATGAGCAGTTCTCC. Translated, it gives CASSQQADRGHNEQFS.

This chain connects TRBV24-1 to TRBJ2-5; 7 positions agree with TRBD2. This CDR3 has 14 amino acids. The germline CDR1 and CDR2 sequences are KGHDR and SFDVKD. The junction had 11 bases not matched to a gene; V was cut back by 9 bases and J by 5 bases. The CDR3 region has the DNA TGTGCCACCGGTCCCGGGAGGACTGTGGAGACCCAGTACTTC. Protein product: CATGPGRTVETQYF.

Remarks on this clonotype: Compared with germline, one end of the junction differs, possibly owing to a read error. J is TRBJ1-2 and V is TRBV29-1, with a tentative D call TRBD1 (6 bases). The germline gives CDR1 SQVTM, CDR2 ANQGSEA. This CDR3 region has 12 residues. The CDR3 sequence: CSVLWGAGGYIF. The CDR3 region has the DNA TGCAGCGTCCTCTGGGGGGCAGGTGGCTACATCTTC. Combining the CDR3 with reference TRBV29-1 and TRBJ1-2 gives the whole variable domain SAVISQKPSRDICQRGTSLTIQCQVDSQVTMMFWYRQQPGQSLTLIATANQGSEATYESGFVIDKFPISRPNLTFSTLTVSNMSPEDSSIYLCSVLWGAGGYIFGSGTRLTVV.

By sample share, this clonotype is medium-sized (0.01 to 0.1%). This chain connects TRBV5-1 to TRBJ2-2; no clear D. The V end was cut by 0 bases, the J end by 0 bases, with 3 bases between. The CDR3 has 14 residues. From germline, CDR1 is SGHRS and CDR2 YFSETQ. CDR3 residues: CASSLGANTGELFF. CDR3 bases: TGCGCCAGCAGCTTGGGGGCGAACACCGGGGAGCTGTTTTTT.

This clonotype was seen just once. The chain is built from TRBV7-7 and TRBJ2-2, with D uncertain. Germline V gives CDR1 SSHAT, CDR2 FNYEAQ (reference sequence). The V and J ends lost 2 bases and 4 bases respectively, with 8 bases between them. This CDR3 is 14 amino acids long. CDR3: CASSLSAVTGELFF. In DNA form, the CDR3 reads TGTGCCAGCAGCTTAAGTGCCGTCACCGGGGAGCTGTTTTTT.

The chain links TRBV12-3 or TRBV12-4 to TRBJ2-5; 7 bases align to TRBD1. V trimming: 3 bases; J trimming: 4 bases; junction bases outside the gene matches: 2. The CDR3 is made up of 13 amino acids. In nucleotides, the CDR3 is TGTGCCAGCAGTTTTTGGACAGGAGAGACCCAGTACTTC. It specifies CASSFWTGETQYF.

The chain employs TRBV18 and TRBJ1-1, with 8 positions matching TRBD1. Looked up from germline, CDR1 is KGHSH and CDR2 is LQKENI. V lost 3 bases and J lost 1; bases outside the gene matches: 1. This CDR3 region has 14 residues. CDR3 in amino acids: CASSPDRGNTEAFF. CDR3 coding DNA: TGTGCCAGCTCACCCGACAGGGGGAACACTGAAGCTTTCTTT.

The V call is TRBV6-1, the J call TRBJ1-5; D might be TRBD1 (5 bases). The germline CDR1 and CDR2 sequences are MNHNS and SASEGT. V was clipped by 5 bases and J by 0 bases, with 11 bases between them. The CDR3 loop spans 15 amino acids. CDR3 sequence (DNA): TGTGCCAGCAGTTGGACATTTGTTAGCAATCAGCCCCAGCATTTT. Amino acids: CASSWTFVSNQPQHF.

This sequence joins TRBV12-3 or TRBV12-4 and TRBJ2-7, with TRBD2 matching 14 bases. This CDR3 contains 16 residues. V was clipped by 6 bases and J by 4 bases; unmatched bases: 8. CDR3 amino acids: CASSRRRLAGGYEQYF. CDR3 in DNA: TGTGCCAGCAGCCGTCGCCGACTAGCGGGGGGGTACGAGCAGTACTTC.

The chain is built from TRBV2 and TRBJ2-2; a possible D gene is TRBD2 (5 bases). The ends were cut back, 4 bases at V and 1 base at J, with 10 bases in the middle. The CDR3 is made up of 15 amino acids. The germline gives CDR1 SNHLY, CDR2 FYNNEI. The CDR3 reads CASSVLGGNTGELFF. The CDR3 DNA follows: TGTGCCAGCAGTGTACTCGGAGGGAACACCGGGGAGCTGTTTTTT.

The rearrangement links TRBV12-3 or TRBV12-4 to TRBJ1-4; 7 bases line up with TRBD1. J gave up 7 bases and V 4 bases, and 9 bases lay outside the gene matches. The CDR3 is 15 amino acids. CDR3 in DNA: TGTGCCAGCAGTTCCCACAGGGGCGCTACTGAAAAACTGTTTTTT. It yields the protein CASSSHRGATEKLFF.

The CDR3 loop reads CASFTPSRVNTEAFF. CDR3 in DNA: TGTGCCAGCTTTACACCCAGCAGGGTGAACACTGAAGCTTTCTTT. This chain uses TRBV6-5 with TRBJ1-1, with D perhaps matching TRBD1 (5 bases). Trimming shortened V by 8 bases and J by 0 bases, and 16 bases separated the two germline ends. The CDR3 totals 15 residues. In germline, CDR1 is MNHEY, CDR2 SVGAGI.

This chain links TRBV19 with TRBJ1-5; D not resolved. Germline values: CDR1 LNHDA, CDR2 SQIVND (reference sequence). This CDR3 has 14 amino acids. V was pared by 3 bases and J by 1 base, with 7 bases between. The CDR3 DNA follows: TGTGCCAGTAGTATGTGGCGGAGCAATCAGCCCCAGCATTTT. Encoded protein: CASSMWRSNQPQHF.

This chain uses TRBV5-1 with TRBJ2-3; a possible D gene is TRBD1 (5 bases). CDR1 is SGHRS and CDR2 is YFSETQ in the germline V gene. Trimming left V 6 bases short and J 0 bases short, with 17 bases between. The CDR3 totals 16 residues. The CDR3 DNA is TGCGCCAGCAAAATTGGGCAGGGTAGTAGCACAGATACGCAGTATTTT. Its translation: CASKIGQGSSTDTQYF.

This clonotype is labeled as medium-sized. This chain uses TRBV7-2 with TRBJ1-5, with D uncertain. Germline V lookup: CDR1 SGHTA, CDR2 FQGNSA. The CDR3 is made up of 12 amino acids. V was trimmed by 5 bases and J by 3 bases, leaving 5 bases between them. As DNA, the CDR3 is TGTGCCAGCAGCATTTACAATCAGCCCCAGCATTTT. Translation gives CASSIYNQPQHF.

There are a few counts of this clonotype. The genes are TRBV18 and TRBJ1-2; no firm D call. This CDR3 is built from 12 residues. V lost 2 bases, J lost 3 bases, and 4 bases lay in between. Germline CDR1 KGHSH, CDR2 LQKENI. CDR3 DNA: TGTGCCAGCTCACCAGCAGACTATGGCTACACCTTC. This codes for CASSPADYGYTF. Full variable domain (rest looked up from reference TRBV18 and TRBJ1-2): NAGVMQNPRHLVRRRGQEARLRCSPMKGHSHVYWYRQLPEEGLKFMVYLQKENIIDESGMPKERFSAEFPKEGPSILRIQQVVRGDSAAYFCASSPADYGYTFGSGTRLTVV.

This chain connects TRBV12-5 to TRBJ2-3; 7 positions agree with TRBD1. CDR1 and CDR2 from the germline V gene are LGHNT and FRNRAP. V shed 4 bases and J 3 bases; nucleotides not matched to a gene: 7. The CDR3 spans 15 residues. CDR3 residues: CASGSQGLGTDTQYF. CDR3 coding DNA: TGTGCTAGTGGTTCACAGGGGCTCGGGACAGATACGCAGTATTTT.

The rearrangement uses TRBV20-1 and TRBJ2-1; D is unclear. V lost 4 bases to trimming and J lost 4 bases, with 8 bases between them. From germline, CDR1 is DFQATT and CDR2 SNEGSKA (reference sequence). The CDR3 is 12 amino acids. The DNA of the CDR3 is TGCAGTGCTATAGACGGATACAATGAGCAGTTCTTC. Translated, it gives CSAIDGYNEQFF.

The chain uses TRBV6-5 and TRBJ2-7; D possibly corresponds to TRBD2 (6 bases). The germline gives CDR1 MNHEY, CDR2 SVGAGI. Trimming took 4 bases from V and 3 from J, leaving 16 bases between them. The CDR3 has 15 residues. The CDR3 nucleotides are TGTGCCAGCAGTTTAAAGGGACTCGCGCTCTACGAGCAGTACTTC. Protein: CASSLKGLALYEQYF.